A single sample is the source of the 8 T cell receptor beta chains below, sequenced in a study of response to subunit inactivated influenza vaccine. TCRdb fed the RT-PCR reads into MiXCR, producing one record per CDR3 protein. The sample lists approximately 230,000 distinct CDR3 sequences; more than 10% were seen once. The sequences come from non-naive T cells sorted from PBMCs, collected 14 to 15 days before vaccination. These receptor sequences come from a man over 45 who received an inactivated influenza vaccine.

There are many counts of this clonotype. This chain connects TRBV20-1 to TRBJ2-5; no reliable D call. The germline V gene encodes CDR1 DFQATT and CDR2 SNEGSKA (reference sequence). V lost 0 bases and J 3 bases, leaving 8 bases between the germline ends. The CDR3 covers 13 residues. CDR3 amino acids: CSAREAGKETQYF. DNA of the CDR3: TGCAGTGCTAGAGAAGCCGGAAAAGAGACCCAGTACTTC.

V usage is TRBV10-2 and J usage is TRBJ1-4; 7 positions match TRBD1. The germline gives CDR1 WSHSY, CDR2 SAAADI. This CDR3 spans 15 amino acids. V gave up 3 bases and J gave up 5 bases; unmatched junction bases: 6. The CDR3 loop reads CASSDVGTVNEKLFF. CDR3 nucleotides: TGCGCCAGCAGTGACGTGGGGACAGTCAATGAAAAACTGTTTTTT.

This clonotype has more than one count but fewer than ten. The chain has TRBV7-9 and TRBJ1-1; maybe TRBD1 (5 bases). The CDR3 is 11 amino acids. Germline V gene lookup returns CDR1 SEHNR and CDR2 FQNEAQ (reference sequence). The CDR3 loop reads CGSGAGTEAFF. The CDR3 DNA follows: TGTGGGTCCGGGGCAGGCACTGAAGCTTTCTTT.

This clonotype was observed a handful of times. The chain couples TRBV6-2 or TRBV6-3 to TRBJ2-1, with D tentatively TRBD2 (5 bases). Germline loops: CDR1 MNHEY, CDR2 SVGEGT. The CDR3 runs 11 residues. V was clipped by 6 bases and J by 10 bases, with 10 bases between them. CDR3 sequence (DNA): TGTGCCAGCAGCTTAGCGAGGGAGCAGTTCTTC. Amino acids: CASSLAREQFF.

This clonotype occurred many times. The chain uses TRBV20-1 and TRBJ2-7; the match to TRBD1 covers 7 bases. The CDR3 covers 13 residues. V lost 1 base, J lost 6 bases, and 6 bases stayed unmatched. Germline V gene lookup returns CDR1 DFQATT and CDR2 SNEGSKA (reference sequence). The CDR3 region has the DNA TGCAGTGCTAGAGCCCCGACAGGGACCGAGCAGTACTTC. Translation: CSARAPTGTEQYF.

This clonotype was found many times. The chain uses TRBV28 and TRBJ2-3, with 9 bases matching TRBD2. The CDR3 has 15 amino acids. In germline, CDR1 is MDHEN, CDR2 SYDVKM. After removal of 7 bases from V and 2 bases from J, the junction contained 7 bases not matched to a gene. The CDR3 loop reads CASTEASGNTDTQYF. In nucleotides, the CDR3 is TGTGCCAGCACGGAGGCTAGCGGGAACACAGATACGCAGTATTTT.

This clonotype was found a few times. V and J are TRBV7-2 and TRBJ2-5, with 10 bases identical to TRBD2. Losses at the gene ends were 4 bases for V and 1 base for J; bases not matched to a gene: 3. The CDR3 covers 15 residues. Per the germline V gene, CDR1 is SGHTA and CDR2 is FQGNSA. In DNA, the CDR3 is TGTGCCAGCAGCTACGAGCGGGGGGGCCAAGAGACCCAGTACTTC. This translates into CASSYERGGQETQYF.

This clonotype was found a few times. The chain carries TRBV20-1 and TRBJ2-1, with D unclear. Per the germline V gene, CDR1 is DFQATT and CDR2 is SNEGSKA (reference sequence). Trimming pared 0 bases from V and 10 bases from J, leaving 7 bases between. CDR3 length: 11 amino acids. The DNA of the CDR3 is TGCAGTGCTAGAGATTCACTAGAGCAGTTCTTC. This translates into CSARDSLEQFF.